The sequence of this T cell receptor (beta chain) was determined in a study of post-analysis software for immune sequencing data. Study-wide findings and caveats: In multiple sclerosis, normalized Chao1 diversity was significantly below that of controls. Roughly 5 TRBV segments (TRBV5-6, TRBV5-1 and TRBV20-1 among them) occurred more frequently in patients than in controls.

TCR beta cDNA libraries had unique molecular identifiers. Some 500,000 cDNA molecules were obtained per 1 to 10 million input T cells. Using its own MiXCR run on the PCR reads, TCRdb lists one record per CDR3 protein. This table holds around 180,000 distinct CDR3 sequences, about 30% found once. Per the germline V gene, CDR1 is MNHEY and CDR2 is SMNVEV (reference sequence). This CDR3 contains 15 residues. V dropped 5 bases and J dropped 1; count of bases not matched to a gene: 8. In the case of this clonotype: The antigen is not known. A much larger clone sits a single nucleotide away, making a read error possible.

The specimen was blood. V gene TRBV27 combines with J gene TRBJ2-7, with 7 positions matching TRBD2. This clonotype originated in a girl aged 10 to 17 with multiple sclerosis. The CDR3: CASSLESGESYEQYF. For the CDR3, the DNA is TGTGCCAGCAGTCTAGAGAGCGGGGAATCCTACGAGCAGTACTTC.